This entry concerns a single TCR beta chain. What it binds is not known. Germline V gene lookup returns CDR1 SEHNR and CDR2 FQNEAQ (reference sequence). This CDR3 has 14 amino acids. The table came from immunoSEQ multiplex PCR; TCRdb's copy has only in-frame clones and leaves some out. The table has around 38,000 clones, approximately 86% seen once. The data originate from a study of PD-L1 blockade in urothelial cancer. Study background: A median around 140,000 T cells were found in blood samples. Whole-study findings and limits: Better progression-free and overall survival followed lower pretreatment blood clonality.

Sample time point: peripheral blood 6 weeks after treatment start. Enrolled patients showed locally advanced or metastatic urothelial carcinoma. This rearrangement joins TRBV7-9 to TRBJ1-1, with 11 bases aligning to TRBD1. The clonotype originates from a man aged 55 to 70 with urothelial cancer. Specimen: PBMCs, collected around atezolizumab (anti-PD-L1) treatment. In DNA form, the CDR3 reads TGTGCGGGGAGCCCGGGACAGGGGGAGACTGAAGCTTTCTTT. It yields the protein CAGSPGQGETEAFF.